This T cell receptor beta chain is drawn from a study of control samples from healthy donors and cancer patients. Here immunoSEQ multiplex PCR was the method, and the copy in TCRdb shows in-frame clones only, minus some. The table has some 150,000 clones, roughly 93% seen once. The CDR3 has 15 amino acids. V shed 5 bases and J shed 5 bases, with 15 bases lying between them. The germline gives CDR1 SGHTA, CDR2 FQGNSA. Material for sequencing was blood. V gene TRBV7-2 combines with J gene TRBJ2-2; D assignment may be TRBD1 or TRBD2 (6 bases each). This receptor was obtained from a woman aged 60-75 years in good health. CDR3 sequence (DNA): TGTGCCAGCAGCCCAACGGGGGCCCCTACCGGGGAGCTGTTTTTT. It yields the protein CASSPTGAPTGELFF.